This TCR beta chain was sequenced during a study of T cell responses to AZD1222 COVID-19 vaccine. Study-wide results and limits: Clonal diversity was possibly underestimated, and the donors were mostly white British, with more females.

This clone was recorded only once. Its antigen is not identified. Germline trimming cut 0 bases from V and 4 bases from J; bases unmatched to any gene: 4. Germline V lookup: CDR1 ENHRY, CDR2 SYGVKD. This CDR3 is built from 15 residues. The assay was immunoSEQ multiplex PCR, and TCRdb's table has in-frame clones only and misses some. The sample has under 130,000 clones, roughly 91% seen once. This TCR derives from an adult in good health. The gene calls are TRBV10-3 and TRBJ2-7; TRBD2 matches at 9 bases. The sample consisted of peripheral blood, taken on day 0 of AZD1222 vaccination. The CDR3 bases are TGTGCCATCAGTGAGTCGCACGGACTAGCGTACGAGCAGTACTTC. Its translation is CAISESHGLAYEQYF.